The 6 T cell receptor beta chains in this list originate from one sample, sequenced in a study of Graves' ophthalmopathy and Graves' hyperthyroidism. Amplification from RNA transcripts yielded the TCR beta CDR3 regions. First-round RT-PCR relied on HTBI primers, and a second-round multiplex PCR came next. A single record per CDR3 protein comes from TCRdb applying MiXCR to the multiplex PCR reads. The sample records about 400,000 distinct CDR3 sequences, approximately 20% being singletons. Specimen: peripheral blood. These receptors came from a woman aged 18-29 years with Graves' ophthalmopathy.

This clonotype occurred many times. CDR3 protein: CASSDSGYEQYF. The CDR3 nucleotides are TGTGCCAGCAGTGATTCTGGCTACGAGCAGTACTTC. The chain couples TRBV2 to TRBJ2-7; D is undetermined. The CDR3 sequence is 12 residues long. The V gene lost 3 bases and the J gene lost 3 bases, with 6 bases spanning the gap. From germline, CDR1 is SNHLY and CDR2 FYNNEI. The variable domain in full, with the rest retrieved from reference TRBV2 and TRBJ2-7, is EPEVTQTPSHQVTQMGQEVILRCVPISNHLYFYWYRQILGQKVEFLVSFYNNEISEKSEIFDDQFSVERPDGSNFTLKIRSTKLEDSAMYFCASSDSGYEQYFGPGTRLTVT.

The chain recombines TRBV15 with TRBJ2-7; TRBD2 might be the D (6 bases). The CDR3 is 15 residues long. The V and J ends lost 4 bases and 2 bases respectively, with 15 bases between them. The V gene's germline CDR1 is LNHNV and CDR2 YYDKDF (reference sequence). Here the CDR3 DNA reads TGTGCCACCAGCAAGGATCATAGCGGTCCCTACGAGCAGTACTTC. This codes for CATSKDHSGPYEQYF.

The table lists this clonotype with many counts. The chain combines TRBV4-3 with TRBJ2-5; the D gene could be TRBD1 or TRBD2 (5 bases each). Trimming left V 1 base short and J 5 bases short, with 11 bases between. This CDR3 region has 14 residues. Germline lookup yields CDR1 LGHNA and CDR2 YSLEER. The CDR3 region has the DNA TGCGCCAGCAGCCAAGCCCAGGGAGTTGAGACCCAGTACTTC. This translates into CASSQAQGVETQYF.

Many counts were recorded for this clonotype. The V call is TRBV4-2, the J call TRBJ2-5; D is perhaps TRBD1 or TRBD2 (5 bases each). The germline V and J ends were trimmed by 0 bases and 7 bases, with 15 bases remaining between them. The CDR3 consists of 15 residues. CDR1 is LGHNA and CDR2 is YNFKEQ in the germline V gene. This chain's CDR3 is CASSQDLWDPGTQYF. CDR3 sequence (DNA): TGTGCCAGCAGCCAAGATCTCTGGGACCCTGGGACCCAGTACTTC.

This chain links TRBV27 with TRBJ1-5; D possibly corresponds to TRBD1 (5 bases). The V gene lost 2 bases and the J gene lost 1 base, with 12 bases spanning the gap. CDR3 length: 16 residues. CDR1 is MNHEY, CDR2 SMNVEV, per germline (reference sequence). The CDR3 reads CASSLGGSWSNQPQHF. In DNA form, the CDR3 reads TGTGCCAGCAGTTTAGGGGGGAGTTGGAGCAATCAGCCCCAGCATTTT.

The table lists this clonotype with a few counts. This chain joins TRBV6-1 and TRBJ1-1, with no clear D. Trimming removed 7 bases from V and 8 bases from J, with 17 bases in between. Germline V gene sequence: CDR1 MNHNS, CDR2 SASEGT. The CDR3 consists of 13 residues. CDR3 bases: TGTGCCAGCATATATGGGCGGATAGGAGAAGCTTTCTTT. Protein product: CASIYGRIGEAFF.